This T cell receptor beta chain was retrieved from a study of blood T cell repertoires in COVID-19. Overall study: Both acute and convalescent COVID-19 samples were obtained from the United States, Italy and Spain. T cells, B-cell-depleted T cells, or PBMCs provided the cDNA or gDNA that served as material.

Authors' data handling: Estimated nucleated cell counts came from reference gene primer amplification. TCRdb keeps only in-frame clones here, not all; method: immunoSEQ multiplex PCR. V, J and clone size were drawn from that table, and D and trimming were deduced from the DNA. The repertoire has approximately 54,000 clones, around 80% of them found once; the top ten carry about 8%. V dropped 5 bases and J dropped 0; count of bases not matched to a gene: 10. CDR1 MNHEY and CDR2 SMNVEV come from the germline V gene (reference sequence). The CDR3 consists of 17 residues. This rearrangement joins TRBV27 to TRBJ2-1; 7 positions agree with TRBD2. The sample comprised peripheral blood. The receptor was derived from a human donor in a cohort sampled during active COVID-19. CDR3 in DNA: TGTGCCAGCAGTCAGCCTAGCGGAATGAGCTCCTACAATGAGCAGTTCTTC. It codes for CASSQPSGMSSYNEQFF.